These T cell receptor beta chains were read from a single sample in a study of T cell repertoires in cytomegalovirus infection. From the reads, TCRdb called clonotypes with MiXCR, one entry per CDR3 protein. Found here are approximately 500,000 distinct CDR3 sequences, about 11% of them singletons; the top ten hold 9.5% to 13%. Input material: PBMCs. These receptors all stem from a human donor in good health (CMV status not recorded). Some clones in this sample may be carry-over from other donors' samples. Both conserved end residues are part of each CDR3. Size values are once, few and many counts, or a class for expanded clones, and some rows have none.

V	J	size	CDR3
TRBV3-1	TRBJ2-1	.	CASSQSGLVMGNEQFF
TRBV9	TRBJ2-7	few	CASSAGTGGSYEQYF
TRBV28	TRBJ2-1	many	CASRTDSYNEQFF
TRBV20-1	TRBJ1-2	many	CSATLQEGPYGYTF
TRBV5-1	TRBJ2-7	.	CASSLSSGRYEQYF
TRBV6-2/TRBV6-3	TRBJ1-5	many	CASRGPGQGSHQPQHF
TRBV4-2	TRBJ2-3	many	CASSQGGLSSTDTQYF
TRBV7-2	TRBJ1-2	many	CASSFDRGQYYGYTF
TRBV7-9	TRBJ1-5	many	CASSAGLRGRGNQPQHF
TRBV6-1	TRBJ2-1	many	CASKTSNNEQFF
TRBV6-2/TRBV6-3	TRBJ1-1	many	CASRYRVPMKNTEAFF
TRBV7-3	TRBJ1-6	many	CASSLNAGNNSPLHF
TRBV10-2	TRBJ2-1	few	CASSGSGGAYNEQFF
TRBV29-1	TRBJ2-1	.	CSVWEGSEQFF
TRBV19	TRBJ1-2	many	CASSPGQGVGGYTF
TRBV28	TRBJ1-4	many	CASSYQPGQGKFPSEKLFF
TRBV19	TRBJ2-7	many	CASSTAGGLYEQYF
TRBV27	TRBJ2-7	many	CARRAAQGYEQYF
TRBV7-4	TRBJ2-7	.	CASSSPPGTSGRAYEQYF
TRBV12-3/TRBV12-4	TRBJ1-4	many	CASSLFTGGEKLFF
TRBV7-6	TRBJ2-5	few	CASSARDRRYQETQYF
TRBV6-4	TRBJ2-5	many	CASRSSSGGCQETQYF
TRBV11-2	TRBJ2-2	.	CASSLERNGELFF
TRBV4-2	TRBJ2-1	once	CASSQDWLAVYNEQFF
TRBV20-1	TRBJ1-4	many	CSAREAGVVGNEKLFF
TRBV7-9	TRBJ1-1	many	CASSFGQGDTEAFF
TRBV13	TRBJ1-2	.	CASSSGPSSPDGYTF
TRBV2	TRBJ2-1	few	CASSGGHPADEQFF
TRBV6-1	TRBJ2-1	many	CASRNRGKGEQFF
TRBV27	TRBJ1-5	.	CASSLWAGSYQPQHF
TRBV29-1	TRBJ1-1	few	CSARRQNTEAFF
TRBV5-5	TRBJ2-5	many	CASSGTGSETQYF
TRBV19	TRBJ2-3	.	CASPSGSRTDTQYF
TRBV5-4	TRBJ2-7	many	CASSSAGAADEQYF
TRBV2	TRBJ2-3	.	CASRNTDTDTQYF
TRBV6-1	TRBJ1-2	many	CASSWDRESYGYTF
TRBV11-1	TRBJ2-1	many	CASSLGWYNEQFF
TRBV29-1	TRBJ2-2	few	CSVREGSTGELFF
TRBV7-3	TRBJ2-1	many	CASSLGWGGRAASYNEQFF
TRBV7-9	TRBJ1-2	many	CASSSDRPYGYTF
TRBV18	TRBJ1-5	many	CASSSRDVGNQPQHF
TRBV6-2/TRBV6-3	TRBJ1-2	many	CASSYVGGYYGYTF
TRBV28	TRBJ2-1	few	CASSGPGVGGGEQFF
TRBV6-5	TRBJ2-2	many	CASSYAEAGELFF
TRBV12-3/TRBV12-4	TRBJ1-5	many	CASSLGALHSNQPQHF
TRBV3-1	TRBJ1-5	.	CASSSGTGGRQPQHF
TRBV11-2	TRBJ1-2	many	CASSPTSGQNYGYTF
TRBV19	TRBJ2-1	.	CASSNPGGGAENEQFF
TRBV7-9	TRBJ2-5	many	CASSLSVLAGETQYF
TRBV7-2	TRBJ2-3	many	CASSSLAGTATQYF
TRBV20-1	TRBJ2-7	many	CSARVIAGAAYEQYF
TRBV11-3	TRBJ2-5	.	CASSLLGTEQETQYF
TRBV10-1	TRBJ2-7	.	CASSPATGFYEQYF
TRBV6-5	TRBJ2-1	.	CASSYTDSSYNEQFF
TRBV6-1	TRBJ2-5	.	CASSEGNLQETQYF
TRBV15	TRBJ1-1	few	CATSRDMQNTEAFF
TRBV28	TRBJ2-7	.	CASTLGGGSYEQYF
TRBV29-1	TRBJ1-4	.	CSVGDDEKLFF